This T cell receptor beta chain was documented in a study of Graves' ophthalmopathy and Graves' hyperthyroidism. Study-wide findings and caveats: Most expanded clonotypes from thyroid (those above 0.001 frequency) were also found in blood.

Many counts were recorded for this clonotype. What it binds is unknown. As the template, RNA transcripts were used to amplify TCR beta CDR3 regions. The first round was an RT-PCR with HTBI primers, and the second round was a multiplex PCR. One entry per CDR3 protein results from TCRdb running MiXCR on the multiplex PCR reads. The sample has 350,000 to 400,000 distinct CDR3 sequences; approximately 15% are singletons. Pregnant or lactating patients and those with other autoimmune diseases or uncontrolled infections were excluded. This TCR came from a young woman with stable Graves' hyperthyroidism. The sequenced sample consisted of peripheral blood.

The CDR3 is CASRNTGARSQPQHF. The CDR3 DNA reads as TGTGCCAGCAGAAACACAGGGGCTAGAAGTCAGCCCCAGCATTTT. The chain links TRBV6-2 or TRBV6-3 to TRBJ1-5; TRBD1 agrees at 7 bases. This CDR3 spans 15 amino acids. J was trimmed by 6 bases and V by 6 bases; bases with no gene match: 11. The germline V gene has CDR1 MNHEY and CDR2 SVGEGT.